This TCR beta chain stems from a study of spatial heterogeneity in lung cancer. Trimming cost V 4 bases and J 2 bases, with 21 bases left between them. CDR1 is LNHDA and CDR2 is SQIVND in the germline V gene (reference sequence). The CDR3 spans 17 residues. Each TCR cDNA molecule bore a unique molecular identifier. From the 5' RACE reads, TCRdb called clonotypes with MiXCR, one entry per CDR3 protein. The table has 24,000 or so distinct CDR3 sequences, 3% to 4% seen once; the top ten hold under 35%. As for time point: sample taken at primary tumor resection. The donors were 72 patients with non-small cell lung cancer that was early-stage and untreated. The authors sequenced whole RNA from tumor, nontumor lung or frozen PBMC without sorting. This clonotype was observed a handful of times.

This receptor was taken from a female donor with early-stage non-small cell lung cancer. The sequencing here drew on PBMCs, taken at surgery. J is TRBJ2-7 and V is TRBV19; TRBD2 might be the D (6 bases). The CDR3 reads CASSTSYVSGPPYEQYF. The CDR3 DNA reads TGTGCCAGTAGTACCTCCTACGTCAGCGGGCCACCCTACGAGCAGTACTTC.